This T cell receptor beta chain was documented in a study of T cell changes during pregnancy in multiple sclerosis. Data came from immunoSEQ multiplex PCR; TCRdb stores just in-frame clones and leaves some out. The sample carries 70,000 to 95,000 clones, roughly 91% recorded once. The CDR3 has 12 amino acids. Germline V gene data show CDR1 as GTSNPN and CDR2 as SVGIG (reference sequence). V lost 0 bases and J lost 8, with 10 bases in between. The sequencing used peripheral blood, collected in the first trimester of pregnancy. The chain links TRBV30 to TRBJ1-2, with D tentatively TRBD1 (5 bases). This clonotype was obtained from a female donor with multiple sclerosis, enrolled in a pregnancy study. The CDR3, as DNA: TGTGCCTGGAGTGTATACGGGGGGGGCTACACCTTC. Protein sequence: CAWSVYGGGYTF.